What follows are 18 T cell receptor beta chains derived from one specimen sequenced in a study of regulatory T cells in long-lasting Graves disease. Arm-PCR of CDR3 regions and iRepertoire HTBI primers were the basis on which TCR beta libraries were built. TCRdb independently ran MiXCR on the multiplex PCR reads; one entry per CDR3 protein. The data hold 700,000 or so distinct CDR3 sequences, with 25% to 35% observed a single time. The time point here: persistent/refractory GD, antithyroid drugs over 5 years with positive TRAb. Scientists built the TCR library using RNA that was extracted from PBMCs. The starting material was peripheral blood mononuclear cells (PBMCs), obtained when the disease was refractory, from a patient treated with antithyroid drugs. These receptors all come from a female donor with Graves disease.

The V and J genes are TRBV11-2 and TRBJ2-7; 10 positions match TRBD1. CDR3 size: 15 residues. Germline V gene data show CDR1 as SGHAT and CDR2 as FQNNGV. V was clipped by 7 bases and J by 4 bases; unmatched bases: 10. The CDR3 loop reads CASIPRQGARYEQYF. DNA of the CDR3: TGTGCCAGCATCCCACGACAGGGGGCCCGATACGAGCAGTACTTC.

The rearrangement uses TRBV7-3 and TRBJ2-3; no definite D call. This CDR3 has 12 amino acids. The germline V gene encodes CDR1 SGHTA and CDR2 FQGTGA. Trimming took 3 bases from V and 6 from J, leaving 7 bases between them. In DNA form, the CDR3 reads TGTGCCAGCAGCTTCAACTCGGATACGCAGTATTTT. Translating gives CASSFNSDTQYF. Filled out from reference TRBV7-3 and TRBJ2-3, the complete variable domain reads GAGVSQTPSNKVTEKGKYVELRCDPISGHTALYWYRQSLGQGPEFLIYFQGTGAADDSGLPNDRFFAVRPEGSVSTLKIQRTERGDSAVYLCASSFNSDTQYFGPGTRLTVL.

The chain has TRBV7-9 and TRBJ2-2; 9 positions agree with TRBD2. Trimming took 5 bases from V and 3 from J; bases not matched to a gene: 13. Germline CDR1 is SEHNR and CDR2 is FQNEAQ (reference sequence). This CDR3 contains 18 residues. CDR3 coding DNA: TGTGCCAGCAGCCAAGATCGAGTGACTAGCGGACACACCGGGGAGCTGTTTTTT. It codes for CASSQDRVTSGHTGELFF.

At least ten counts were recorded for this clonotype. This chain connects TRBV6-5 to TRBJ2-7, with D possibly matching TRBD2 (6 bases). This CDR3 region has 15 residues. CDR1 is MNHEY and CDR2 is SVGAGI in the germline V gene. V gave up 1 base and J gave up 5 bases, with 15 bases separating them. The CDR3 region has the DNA TGTGCCAGCAGTTACTTAGGGGCTAGCGCCAACGAGCAGTACTTC. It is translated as CASSYLGASANEQYF.

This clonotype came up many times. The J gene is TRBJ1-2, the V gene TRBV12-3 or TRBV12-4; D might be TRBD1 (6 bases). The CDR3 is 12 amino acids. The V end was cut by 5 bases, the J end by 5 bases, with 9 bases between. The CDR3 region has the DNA TGTGCCAGCAGTGAGGACAGATATGGCTACACCTTC. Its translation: CASSEDRYGYTF.

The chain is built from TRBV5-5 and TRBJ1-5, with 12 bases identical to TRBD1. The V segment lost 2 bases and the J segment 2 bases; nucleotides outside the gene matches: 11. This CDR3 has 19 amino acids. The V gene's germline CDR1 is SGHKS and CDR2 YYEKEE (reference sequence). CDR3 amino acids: CASSLTGTGGVLGNQPQHF. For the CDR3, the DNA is TGTGCCAGCAGCTTAACCGGGACAGGGGGCGTTCTGGGCAATCAGCCCCAGCATTTT. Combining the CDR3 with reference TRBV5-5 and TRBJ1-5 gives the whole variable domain DAGVTQSPTHLIKTRGQQVTLRCSPISGHKSVSWYQQVLGQGPQFIFQYYEKEERGRGNFPDRFSARQFPNYSSELNVNALLLGDSALYLCASSLTGTGGVLGNQPQHFGDGTRLSIL.

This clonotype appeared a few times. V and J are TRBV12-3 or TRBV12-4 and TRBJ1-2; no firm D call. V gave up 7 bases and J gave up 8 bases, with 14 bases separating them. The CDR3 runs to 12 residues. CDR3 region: CASTRREVGYTF. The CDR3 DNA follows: TGTGCCAGCACCCGCCGGGAGGTCGGCTACACCTTC.

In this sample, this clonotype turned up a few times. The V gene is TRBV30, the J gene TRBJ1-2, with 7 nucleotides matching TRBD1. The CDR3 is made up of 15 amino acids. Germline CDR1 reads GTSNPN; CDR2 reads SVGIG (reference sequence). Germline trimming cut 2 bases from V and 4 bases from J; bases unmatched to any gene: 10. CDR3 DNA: TGTGCCTGGAGTAGGGTGACAGGGCTCGGCTATGGCTACACCTTC. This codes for CAWSRVTGLGYGYTF.

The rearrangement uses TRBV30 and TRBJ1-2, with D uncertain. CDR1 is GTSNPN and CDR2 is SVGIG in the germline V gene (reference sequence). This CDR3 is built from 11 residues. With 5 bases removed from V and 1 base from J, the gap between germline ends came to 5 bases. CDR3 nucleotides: TGTGCCTGGTCCCTTAACTATGGCTACACCTTC. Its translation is CAWSLNYGYTF.

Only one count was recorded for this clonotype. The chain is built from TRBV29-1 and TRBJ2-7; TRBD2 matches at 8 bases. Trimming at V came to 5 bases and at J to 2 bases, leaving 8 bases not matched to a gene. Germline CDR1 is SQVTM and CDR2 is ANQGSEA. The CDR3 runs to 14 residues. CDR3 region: CSVCPTSGPYEQYF. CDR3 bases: TGCAGCGTTTGTCCTACTAGCGGACCCTACGAGCAGTACTTC.

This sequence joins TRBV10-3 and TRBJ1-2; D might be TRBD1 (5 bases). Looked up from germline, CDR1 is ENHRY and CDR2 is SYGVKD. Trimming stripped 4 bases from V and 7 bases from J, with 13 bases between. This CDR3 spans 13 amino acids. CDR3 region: CAISGDPRSGYTF. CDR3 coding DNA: TGTGCCATCAGTGGGGACCCCCGGTCTGGCTACACCTTC.

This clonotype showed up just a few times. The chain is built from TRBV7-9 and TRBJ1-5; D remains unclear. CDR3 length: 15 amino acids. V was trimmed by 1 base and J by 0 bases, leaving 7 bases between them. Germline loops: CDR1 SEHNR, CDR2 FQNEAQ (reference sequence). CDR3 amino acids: CASSLDTSSNQPQHF. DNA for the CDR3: TGTGCCAGCAGCTTAGACACTTCTAGCAATCAGCCCCAGCATTTT. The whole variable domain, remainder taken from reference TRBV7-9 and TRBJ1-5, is DTGVSQNPRHKITKRGQNVTFRCDPISEHNRLYWYRQTLGQGPEFLTYFQNEAQLEKSRLLSDRFSAERPKGSFSTLEIQRTEQGDSAMYLCASSLDTSSNQPQHFGDGTRLSIL.

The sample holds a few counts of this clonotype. The CDR3: CASSPWGTGGNTIYF. CDR3 coding DNA: TGTGCCAGCAGCCCTTGGGGAACGGGTGGAAACACCATATATTTT. The chain uses TRBV9 and TRBJ1-3; D is unclear. This CDR3 comprises 15 residues. V gave up 4 bases and J gave up 3 bases, with 14 bases separating them. The germline CDR1 and CDR2 sequences are SGDLS and YYNGEE.

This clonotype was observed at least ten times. The DNA for the CDR3 is TGTGCCACCAGCACCGGTCCTGCAGATGGTGGCTACACCTTC. Encoded protein: CATSTGPADGGYTF. The J gene is TRBJ1-2, the V gene TRBV15; the D is unclear. Germline CDR1 and CDR2: LNHNV and YYDKDF (reference sequence). The CDR3 spans 14 residues. Between the trimmed V and J ends, which lost 4 bases and 7 bases, there was a span of 16 bases.

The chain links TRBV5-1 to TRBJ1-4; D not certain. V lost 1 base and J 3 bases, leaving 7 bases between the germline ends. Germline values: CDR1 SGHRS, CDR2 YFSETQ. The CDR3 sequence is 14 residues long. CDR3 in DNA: TGCGCCAGCAGCTTGATCATCCCTAATGAAAAACTGTTTTTT. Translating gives CASSLIIPNEKLFF.

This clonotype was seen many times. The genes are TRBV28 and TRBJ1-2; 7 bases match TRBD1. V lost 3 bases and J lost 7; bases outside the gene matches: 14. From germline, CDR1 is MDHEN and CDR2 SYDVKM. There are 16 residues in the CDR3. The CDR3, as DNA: TGTGCCAGCAGTTTTGCCAGGGGGGGCATAGTAGGTGGCTACACCTTC. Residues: CASSFARGGIVGGYTF.

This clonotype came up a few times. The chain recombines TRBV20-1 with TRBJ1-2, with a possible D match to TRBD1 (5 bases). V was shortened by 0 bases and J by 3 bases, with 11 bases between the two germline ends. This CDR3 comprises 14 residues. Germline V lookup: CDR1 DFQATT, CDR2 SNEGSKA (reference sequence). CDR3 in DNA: TGCAGTGCTAGAGAACTTACACAGGACTATGGCTACACCTTC. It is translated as CSARELTQDYGYTF.

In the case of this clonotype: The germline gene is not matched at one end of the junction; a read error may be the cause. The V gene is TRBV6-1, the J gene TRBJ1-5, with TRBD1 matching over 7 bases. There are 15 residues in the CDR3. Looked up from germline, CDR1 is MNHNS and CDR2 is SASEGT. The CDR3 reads CASGEPGQFNQPQHF. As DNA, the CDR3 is TGTGCCAGCGGTGAGCCGGGACAGTTCAATCAGCCCCAGCATTTT.